This TCR beta chain was sequenced in a study of tumor-infiltrating lymphocytes in primary liver carcinoma. In regard to this clonotype: Its antigen is still unknown.

Study-wide points: Only about 8-24% of top clones occurred in every one of the five tumor regions.

DNA and RNA were both co-extracted from about 20-30 mg of bulk tissue that had not been sorted. Every patient had chronic HBV infection and was treatment-naive. Total RNA amounting to about 520 ng was the source from which TCR beta cDNA was made with a constant-region primer. For TCR beta, libraries were produced by three nested multiplex PCR rounds using slightly modified ARM-PCR. The first two PCR rounds used TRBV1-TRBV30 primers with a Cbeta primer, nine to ten cycles each. TCRdb re-derived calls from the multiplex PCR reads in MiXCR, one entry per CDR3 protein. Found here are 100,000 to 150,000 distinct CDR3 sequences, 64% of them singletons; the top ten hold about 8%. In germline, CDR1 is SGHRS, CDR2 YFSETQ. V lost 4 bases, J lost 5 bases, and 5 bases stayed unmatched. The CDR3 loop spans 14 amino acids.

The sequenced material came from liver tumor tissue from sampling region 3. As for subset: tumor region T3, left-lateral pole. V and J are TRBV5-1 and TRBJ2-2, with 7 bases that match TRBD2. The clonotype originates from a woman in her fifties or sixties with primary liver carcinoma and hepatitis B virus infection. The DNA for the CDR3 is TGCGCCAGCAGCCGAAAGCGGGGAACCGGGGAGCTGTTTTTT. Translating it yields CASSRKRGTGELFF.